Shown below are 24 T cell receptor beta chains from a single sample sequenced in a study of T-cell memory formation after mild COVID-19. TCRdb independently ran MiXCR on the 5' RACE reads; one entry per CDR3 protein. The repertoire consists of more than 200,000 distinct CDR3 sequences, with around 15% occurring once and the leading ten covering 3.5%. Sequenced sample: PBMCs or a T cell subset sorted from them (not recorded which). All receptors derive from a man aged 18 to 29 who had mild COVID-19 (a few samples of this study predate the infection). Cell type and time point are not known.

In its sample, this clonotype was seen a few times. The rearrangement uses TRBV5-1 and TRBJ1-1; D unresolved. Germline assignment: CDR1 SGHRS and CDR2 YFSETQ. Deletions cut 4 bases from V and 3 bases from J, with 7 bases between. The CDR3 spans 12 residues. The CDR3 region has the DNA TGCGCCAGCAGCGAAGTTGACACTGAAGCTTTCTTT. This encodes CASSEVDTEAFF.

This clonotype was seen only a few times. J is TRBJ2-7 and V is TRBV5-6; D is perhaps TRBD1 (6 bases). The CDR3 has 14 amino acids. Per the germline V gene, CDR1 is SGHDT and CDR2 is YYEEEE. The germline V and J ends were trimmed by 2 bases and 5 bases, with 14 bases remaining between them. CDR3 loop: CASSFPQGFDEQYV. The CDR3 coding sequence is TGTGCCAGCAGCTTCCCTCAGGGGTTCGACGAGCAGTACGTC.

This clonotype has only a few counts. V usage is TRBV6-5 and J usage is TRBJ2-7; 7 positions match TRBD1. V trimming: 4 bases; J trimming: 0 bases; junction bases outside the gene matches: 6. The CDR3 contains 15 residues. The germline V gene encodes CDR1 MNHEY and CDR2 SVGAGI. CDR3 region: CASSSGQASSYEQYV. For the CDR3, the DNA is TGTGCCAGCAGTTCCGGACAGGCCTCCTCCTACGAGCAGTACGTC.

V usage is TRBV23-1 and J usage is TRBJ2-7; D may match TRBD1 or TRBD2 (5 bases each). TRBV23-1 is an ORF; its function is uncertain. The CDR3 is 14 residues long. The V gene lost 3 bases and the J gene lost 3 bases, with 12 bases spanning the gap. The CDR3 coding sequence is TGCGCCAGCAGTCAGACAGTACGGGACTACGAGCAGTACTTC. Residues: CASSQTVRDYEQYF.

This clonotype was found many times. In nucleotides, the CDR3 is TGTGCCAGCAGTTTCGCGGGGGGTGGAGAGACCCAGTACTTC. Its protein product is CASSFAGGGETQYF. The gene calls are TRBV3-1 and TRBJ2-5; TRBD2 matches at 8 bases. The CDR3 spans 14 residues. The V and J ends lost 6 bases and 4 bases, in that order; junction bases with no gene match: 7. Germline loops: CDR1 LGHDT, CDR2 YNNKEL (reference sequence).

In its sample, this clonotype was seen a few times. The chain carries TRBV9 and TRBJ2-5; D might be TRBD2 (6 bases). CDR3 length: 17 residues. Germline CDR1 is SGDLS and CDR2 is YYNGEE. With 3 bases removed from V and 1 base from J, the gap between germline ends came to 19 bases. The CDR3 nucleotides read TGTGCCAGCAGCGCGAAACAAACTCGGGGGACCCAAGAGACCCAGTACTTC. This translates into CASSAKQTRGTQETQYF.

The chain uses TRBV7-8 and TRBJ2-7; 12 bases map to TRBD2. Germline V gives CDR1 SGHVS, CDR2 FQNEAQ. The V segment lost 5 bases and the J segment 0 bases; nucleotides outside the gene matches: 11. This CDR3 region has 18 residues. The CDR3 region has the DNA TGTGCCAGCAGCCGACAGAGGACTAGCGGGGCGACCTCCTACGAGCAGTACGTC. Amino acid sequence: CASSRQRTSGATSYEQYV.

The chain's CDR3 is CASNKGVDSPLHF. Written as DNA, the CDR3 is TGTGCCAGCAATAAGGGGGTCGATTCACCCCTCCACTTT. V is TRBV2 and J is TRBJ1-6, with D perhaps matching TRBD1 (6 bases). Germline V lookup: CDR1 SNHLY, CDR2 FYNNEI. There are 13 residues in the CDR3. V lost 7 bases to trimming and J lost 8 bases, with 12 bases between them.

This clonotype was seen many times. V usage is TRBV6-2 or TRBV6-3 and J usage is TRBJ2-5, with no clear D. V was trimmed by 2 bases and J by 2 bases, leaving 6 bases between them. CDR1 is MNHEY and CDR2 is SVGEGT in the germline V gene. CDR3 length: 13 amino acids. The CDR3 here is CASSYRNQETQYF. The CDR3, as DNA: TGTGCCAGCAGTTACCGCAATCAAGAGACCCAGTACTTC.

The chain combines TRBV7-2 with TRBJ1-2, with 8 nucleotides matching TRBD1. This CDR3 has 13 residues. Germline lookup yields CDR1 SGHTA and CDR2 FQGNSA. V was clipped by 6 bases and J by 4 bases; unmatched bases: 4. Here the CDR3 DNA reads TGTGCCAGCAGACTGACAGGGGTCTATGGCTACACCTTC. Its protein is CASRLTGVYGYTF.

The table lists this clonotype with a few counts. The chain is built from TRBV20-1 and TRBJ1-4, with D possibly being TRBD1 (5 bases). The germline V gene encodes CDR1 DFQATT and CDR2 SNEGSKA (reference sequence). Trimming pared 0 bases from V and 8 bases from J, leaving 13 bases between. CDR3 size: 14 residues. CDR3 DNA: TGCAGTGCTAGAGATGCAGGGAAGCGAGAAAAACTGTTTTTT. The encoded protein is CSARDAGKREKLFF.

The rearrangement uses TRBV5-1 and TRBJ1-1; no clear D. With 3 bases removed from V and 1 base from J, the gap between germline ends came to 13 bases. The CDR3 totals 15 residues. Germline loops: CDR1 SGHRS, CDR2 YFSETQ. CDR3 DNA sequence: TGCGCCAGCAGCTCTTCCCTTATGGGGAACACTGAAGCTTTCTTT. Its protein product is CASSSSLMGNTEAFF. Drawing the rest from reference TRBV5-1 and TRBJ1-1, the complete variable domain is KAGVTQTPRYLIKTRGQQVTLSCSPISGHRSVSWYQQTPGQGLQFLFEYFSETQRNKGNFPGRFSGRQFSNSRSEMNVSTLELGDSALYLCASSSSLMGNTEAFFGQGTRLTVV.

This clonotype was counted only a few times. The rearrangement links TRBV7-2 to TRBJ2-5, with D tentatively TRBD1 (6 bases). Between the trimmed V and J ends, which lost 5 bases and 1 base, there was a span of 11 bases. The CDR3 has 14 amino acids. Germline V CDR1 and CDR2: SGHTA, FQGNSA. The CDR3 protein is CASSRRTVQETQYF. The CDR3 DNA reads as TGTGCCAGCAGCCGCAGGACAGTCCAAGAGACCCAGTACTTC.

The chain combines TRBV5-1 with TRBJ2-3, with a possible D match to TRBD2 (6 bases). V lost 5 bases and J lost 2, with 12 bases in between. Germline loops: CDR1 SGHRS, CDR2 YFSETQ. The CDR3 spans 14 residues. The CDR3 nucleotides are TGCGCCAGCAGGACTAGGGAATTCACAGATACGCAGTATTTT. Translation: CASRTREFTDTQYF.

The chain recombines TRBV4-1 with TRBJ2-3, with 7 bases matching TRBD2. The germline CDR1 and CDR2 sequences are MGHRA and YSYEKL. The CDR3 is 15 amino acids. Trimming at V came to 1 base and at J to 2 bases, leaving 3 bases not matched to a gene. CDR3 in DNA: TGCGCCAGCAGCCAAGGAGCGGGGCACACAGATACGCAGTATTTT. Residues: CASSQGAGHTDTQYF.

The chain links TRBV5-1 to TRBJ2-3; D call uncertain. Germline lookup yields CDR1 SGHRS and CDR2 YFSETQ. This CDR3 contains 15 residues. Trimming left V 2 bases short and J 5 bases short, with 15 bases between. CDR3 amino acids: CASSLGYGTIDTQYF. In DNA, the CDR3 is TGCGCCAGCAGCTTAGGCTACGGAACGATAGATACGCAGTATTTT.

The chain joins TRBV5-1 to TRBJ2-3; D not resolved. CDR3 length: 14 amino acids. Germline V gene lookup returns CDR1 SGHRS and CDR2 YFSETQ. Trimming took 1 base from V and 2 from J, leaving 8 bases between them. CDR3 DNA: TGCGCCAGCAGCTTGAACCCGTACACAGATACGCAGTATTTT. This codes for CASSLNPYTDTQYF.

This clonotype was observed a handful of times. This chain joins TRBV7-2 and TRBJ1-2; 8 bases align to TRBD1. Germline trimming cut 7 bases from V and 8 bases from J; bases unmatched to any gene: 12. Germline lookup yields CDR1 SGHTA and CDR2 FQGNSA. CDR3 size: 14 residues. The CDR3 reads CASIPPTGAGGYTF. The CDR3 DNA reads TGTGCCAGCATCCCCCCGACAGGGGCCGGCGGCTACACCTTC.

The J gene is TRBJ2-3, the V gene TRBV5-1; unclear D gene. Germline-derived CDR1 and CDR2 are SGHRS and YFSETQ. The V end was cut by 3 bases, the J end by 0 bases, with 8 bases between. The CDR3 sequence is 14 residues long. Written as DNA, the CDR3 is TGCGCCAGCAGCTCACCGTCGAGCACAGATACGCAGTATTTT. Amino acid sequence: CASSSPSSTDTQYF.

This chain links TRBV29-1 with TRBJ2-6; 8 nucleotides match TRBD1. V was clipped by 6 bases and J by 0 bases; unmatched bases: 7. Germline values: CDR1 SQVTM, CDR2 ANQGSEA. This CDR3 contains 16 residues. In nucleotides, the CDR3 is TGCAGCGTCCGAGGGACAGGTGGCTCTGGGGCCAACGTCCTGACTTTC. Its protein product is CSVRGTGGSGANVLTF. Complete variable domain (other parts from reference TRBV29-1 and TRBJ2-6): SAVISQKPSRDICQRGTSLTIQCQVDSQVTMMFWYRQQPGQSLTLIATANQGSEATYESGFVIDKFPISRPNLTFSTLTVSNMSPEDSSIYLCSVRGTGGSGANVLTFGAGSRLTVL.

About this clonotype itself: A much larger clone is a single base away; this may be a read error. The rearrangement joins TRBV7-9 to TRBJ1-1, with 7 bases that match TRBD1. The CDR3 has 14 amino acids. V shed 3 bases and J 0 bases; nucleotides not matched to a gene: 1. Germline V gene sequence: CDR1 SEHNR, CDR2 FQNEAQ (reference sequence). Written as DNA, the CDR3 is TGTGCCAGCAGCTTCGACAGGGTGAACACTGAAGCTTTCTTT. Translating it yields CASSFDRVNTEAFF.

There are a few counts of this clonotype. The chain carries TRBV7-7 and TRBJ2-2, with D perhaps matching TRBD1 (5 bases). With 1 base removed from V and 7 bases from J, the gap between germline ends came to 7 bases. CDR3 length equals 13 residues. Per the germline V gene, CDR1 is SSHAT and CDR2 is FNYEAQ (reference sequence). CDR3 nucleotides: TGTGCCAGCAGCTTAGAGGGGTTCGGGGAGCTGTTTTTT. Amino acid sequence: CASSLEGFGELFF.

The CDR3: CSANGDNGNIQYF. DNA for the CDR3: TGCAGCGCGAACGGAGATAATGGAAACATTCAGTACTTC. The chain carries TRBV29-1 and TRBJ2-4; D not resolved. CDR1 SQVTM and CDR2 ANQGSEA come from the germline V gene. With 7 bases removed from V and 6 bases from J, the gap between germline ends came to 16 bases. The CDR3 extends over 13 amino acids.

This clonotype was detected only a few times. V usage is TRBV5-1 and J usage is TRBJ1-1; D remains unclear. This CDR3 region has 14 residues. The germline V and J ends were trimmed by 4 bases and 0 bases, with 10 bases remaining between them. Per the germline V gene, CDR1 is SGHRS and CDR2 is YFSETQ. CDR3 region: CASSHGRMNTEAFF. The CDR3 bases are TGCGCCAGCAGCCACGGACGAATGAACACTGAAGCTTTCTTT.